This T cell receptor (beta chain) stems from a study of blood T cell repertoires in COVID-19 (dated by TCRdb to the early 2020s). Regarding the research as a whole: The collaborator samples originated in the United States, Italy and Spain and spanned the acute and convalescent phases of COVID-19. Samples were obtained from the ongoing ImmuneRACE study (first 160 participants) and from some 1,300 subjects provided by 6 global collaborators. Deeply sampled blood TCRbeta repertoires from subjects exposed to, actively infected with, or recovered from COVID-19 were included in the dataset. The material from the prospective study consisted of cDNA or gDNA derived from T cells, B-cell-depleted T cells, or PBMCs. Where HLA class I and class II types were available, the types were taken from metadata supplied by the sample provider, not from assay-based typing. The repertoires were made available in a free public database intended to serve as a resource for research on the immune response to SARS-CoV-2. Nearly every sample came with metadata listing a de-identified subject ID, COVID-19 status, age in years and sex.

Per the germline V gene (reference sequence), LNHNV is the CDR1 and YYDKDF is the CDR2. For this chain, trimming is 9 bases at the V end and 10 bases at the J end, and the number of junction bases without a gene match is 9. The CDR3 holds 12 amino acids from the cysteine to the phenylalanine. Only CDR3 DNA is held: 36 bases, read in frame from base 1. This clone has a handful of counts. Which antigen it targets is not known. Per-base quality was not reported, and no clone a single base away is much larger than it. Collaborating institutions collected whole blood in K2EDTA tubes following their own protocols. For TCRbeta analysis, collaborator samples were shipped as frozen whole blood, as isolated PBMCs, or as DNA extracted from either sample type. Results the study describes overall, beyond this receptor: Clinical and demographic metadata were provided uncurated, with the amount varying by source and participant.

TCRbeta CDR3 regions were amplified from genomic DNA using the immunoSEQ Assay, a bias-controlled multiplex PCR. The authors' analysis ran thus. Nucleated cell counts per sample were estimated from amplification of reference gene primers within the assay. Sequence reads were collapsed and filtered to measure the absolute abundance of every unique TCRbeta CDR3 rearrangement. For each sample, productive Simpson clonality was calculated as the square root of Simpson's diversity index over productive rearrangements. This is the immuneACCESS table as TCRdb keeps it, with only in-frame sequences that have V and J called. A part of the clones is gone; compared with another copy, unresolved V genes explain less than half, and the rest is unexplained. The DNA was the basis for D and trimming; V, J and clone size are from that table. This sample is represented by some 78,000 clones; 84% of them were singletons. The biggest ten clones account for 3% to 4.5% of the sample.

The source is a man in his forties or fifties with acute or convalescent COVID-19. The sample comprised peripheral blood. This chain is built from TRBV15 and TRBJ2-1; TRBD2 aligns with 7 central bases. The nucleotide sequence is TGTGCCACGGAGGGAGGGTTGAACGAGCAGTTCTTC. Translation gives CATEGGLNEQFF.